Listed below are T cell receptor beta chains from one sample, sequenced in a study of T cells in Graves' hyperthyroidism and ophthalmopathy. TCRdb analysed the multiplex PCR reads with MiXCR anew, one entry per CDR3 protein. The data show roughly 500,000 distinct CDR3 sequences, around 46% seen once. The sample taken for sequencing was peripheral blood or thyroid tissue (not recorded which). Every receptor here comes from an adult woman with Graves' disease, either hyperthyroidism or ophthalmopathy (not recorded which). CDR3s include the opening cysteine and the closing phenylalanine or tryptophan. Fields, in order: CDR3 DNA, CDR3 protein, J gene, D gene, V gene, clone size. D genes are given only for firm matches. For some rows the clone size is stated as once, few or many, or as a class when expanded; others skip it.

cdr3_nt: TGCAGCACCCGGGAGGTCTCAGATACGCAGTATTTT; cdr3_aa: CSTREVSDTQYF; j_call: TRBJ2-3; d_call: TRBD2; v_call: TRBV20-1; clone_size: .
cdr3_nt: TGTGCCAGCAGTTTAGGATCCAGGTCCTACGGGCAGTACTTC; cdr3_aa: CASSLGSRSYGQYF; j_call: TRBJ2-7; d_call: .; v_call: TRBV27; clone_size: few
cdr3_nt: TGTGCCAGCAGCCCTAATTGGGAGACCCAGTACTTC; cdr3_aa: CASSPNWETQYF; j_call: TRBJ2-5; d_call: .; v_call: TRBV7-8; clone_size: many
cdr3_nt: TGTGCCAGCAGCCCCCATTGGGCCCAAGAGACCCAGTACTTC; cdr3_aa: CASSPHWAQETQYF; j_call: TRBJ2-5; d_call: .; v_call: TRBV7-2; clone_size: .
cdr3_nt: TGTGCCAGCAGTTTCTCTGACGGGACTGAAGCTTTCTTT; cdr3_aa: CASSFSDGTEAFF; j_call: TRBJ1-1; d_call: .; v_call: TRBV12-3/TRBV12-4; clone_size: once
cdr3_nt: TGCAGTGCCACTAGGTTGGGGGCAGGGCCGAACACTGAAGCTTTCTTT; cdr3_aa: CSATRLGAGPNTEAFF; j_call: TRBJ1-1; d_call: .; v_call: TRBV20-1; clone_size: many
cdr3_nt: TGTGCCAGCAGCCCCGGGGGGACGGTCACAGATACGCAGTATTTT; cdr3_aa: CASSPGGTVTDTQYF; j_call: TRBJ2-3; d_call: TRBD2; v_call: TRBV5-4; clone_size: few
cdr3_nt: TGTGCCAGCAGTTTAGGGGGCACAGGCAATGAGCAGTTCTTC; cdr3_aa: CASSLGGTGNEQFF; j_call: TRBJ2-1; d_call: .; v_call: TRBV12-3/TRBV12-4; clone_size: .
cdr3_nt: TGTGCCAGCAGCCCCGGGTGGGGTGAAAAACTGTTTTTT; cdr3_aa: CASSPGWGEKLFF; j_call: TRBJ1-4; d_call: .; v_call: TRBV11-2; clone_size: many
cdr3_nt: TGTGCCGCCAGCAAAGGGGACCTCGGAGGGGAGACCCAGTACTTC; cdr3_aa: CAASKGDLGGETQYF; j_call: TRBJ2-5; d_call: .; v_call: TRBV28; clone_size: few
cdr3_nt: TGTGCCAGCAGCGACGGACAGGGCTCCGGGGAGCTGTTTTTT; cdr3_aa: CASSDGQGSGELFF; j_call: TRBJ2-2; d_call: TRBD1; v_call: TRBV5-4; clone_size: .
cdr3_nt: TGTGCCACCGCTGGACGAACTGAAGCTTTCTTT; cdr3_aa: CATAGRTEAFF; j_call: TRBJ1-1; d_call: .; v_call: TRBV12-3/TRBV12-4; clone_size: many
cdr3_nt: TGTGCCACCAGCAAGAGGACTAGCGGTGAGACCCAGTACTTC; cdr3_aa: CATSKRTSGETQYF; j_call: TRBJ2-5; d_call: TRBD2; v_call: TRBV15; clone_size: .
cdr3_nt: TGTGCCAGCAGCACTTACAGGGCAAGTAGACGCTACACCTTC; cdr3_aa: CASSTYRASRRYTF; j_call: TRBJ1-2; d_call: .; v_call: TRBV14; clone_size: .